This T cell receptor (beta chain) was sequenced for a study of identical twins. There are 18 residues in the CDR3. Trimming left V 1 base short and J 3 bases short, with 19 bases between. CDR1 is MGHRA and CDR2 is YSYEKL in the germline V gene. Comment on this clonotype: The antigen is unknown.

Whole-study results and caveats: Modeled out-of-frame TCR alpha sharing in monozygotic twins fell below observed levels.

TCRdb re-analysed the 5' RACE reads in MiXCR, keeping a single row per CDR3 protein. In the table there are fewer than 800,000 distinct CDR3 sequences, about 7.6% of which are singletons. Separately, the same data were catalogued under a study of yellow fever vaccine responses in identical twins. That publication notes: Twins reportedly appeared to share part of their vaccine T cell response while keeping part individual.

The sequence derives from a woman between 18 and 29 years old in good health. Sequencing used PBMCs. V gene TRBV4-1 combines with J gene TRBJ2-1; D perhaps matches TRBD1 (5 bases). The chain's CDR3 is CASSQVGLQVQNYNEQFF. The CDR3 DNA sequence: TGCGCCAGCAGCCAAGTAGGGCTACAGGTACAAAACTACAATGAGCAGTTCTTC.